The present T cell receptor (beta chain) was sequenced within a study of T cells after yellow fever vaccination. Whole-study findings and limits: Subsequent booster samples again held most clones from primary vaccination (96% CD4, roughly 91% CD8).

The V gene lost 3 bases and the J gene lost 4 bases, with 10 bases spanning the gap. The CDR3 has 14 residues. This clonotype was seen only a few times. Its antigen is as yet unknown. The 5'RACE template-switching step produced TCR cDNA and added a universal primer site and UMIs. In TCRdb, the 5' RACE reads were re-called with MiXCR into one record per CDR3 protein. The repertoire consists of a few hundred thousand distinct CDR3 sequences, with under 15% occurring once and the leading ten covering 0.45% to 0.65%. The sample here was CD4+ T cells sorted from PBMCs, taken 45 days after the yellow fever booster vaccination. The chain has TRBV12-3 or TRBV12-4 and TRBJ2-1, with D possibly matching TRBD2 (5 bases). The TCR originated in a man aged 30 to 39 who received the YFV17D yellow fever vaccine. The CDR3: CASSLTGNYNEQFF. The CDR3 DNA follows: TGTGCCAGCAGTTTGACCGGGAATTACAATGAGCAGTTCTTC.